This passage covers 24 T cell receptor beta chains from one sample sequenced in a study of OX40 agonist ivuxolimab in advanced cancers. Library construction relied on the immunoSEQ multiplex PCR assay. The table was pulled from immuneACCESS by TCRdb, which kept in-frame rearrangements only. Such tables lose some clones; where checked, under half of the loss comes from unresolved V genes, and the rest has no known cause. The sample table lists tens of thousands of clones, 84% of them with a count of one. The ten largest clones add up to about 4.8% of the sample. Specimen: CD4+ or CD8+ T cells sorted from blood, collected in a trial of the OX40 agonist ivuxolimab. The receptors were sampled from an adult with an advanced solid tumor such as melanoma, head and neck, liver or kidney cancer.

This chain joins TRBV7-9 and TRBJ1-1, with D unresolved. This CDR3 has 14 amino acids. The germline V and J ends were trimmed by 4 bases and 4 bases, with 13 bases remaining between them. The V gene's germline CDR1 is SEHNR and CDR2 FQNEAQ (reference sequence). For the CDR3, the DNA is TGTGCCAGCAGCTATAGGGAAGGAATCACTGAAGCTTTCTTT. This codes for CASSYREGITEAFF.

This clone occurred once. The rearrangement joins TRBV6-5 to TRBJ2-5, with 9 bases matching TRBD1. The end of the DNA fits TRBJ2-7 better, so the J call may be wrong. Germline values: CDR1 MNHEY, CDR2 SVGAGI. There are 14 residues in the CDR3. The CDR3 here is CASSLGQGSYEQYF. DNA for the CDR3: TGTGCCAGCAGTTTGGGACAGGGATCCTACGAGCAGTACTTC.

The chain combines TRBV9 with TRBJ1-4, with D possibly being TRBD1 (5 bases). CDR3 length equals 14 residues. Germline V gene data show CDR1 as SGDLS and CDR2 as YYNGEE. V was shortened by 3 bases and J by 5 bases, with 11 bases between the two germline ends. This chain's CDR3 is CASSAGDYNEKLFF. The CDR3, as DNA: TGTGCCAGCAGCGCGGGGGACTACAATGAAAAACTGTTTTTT.

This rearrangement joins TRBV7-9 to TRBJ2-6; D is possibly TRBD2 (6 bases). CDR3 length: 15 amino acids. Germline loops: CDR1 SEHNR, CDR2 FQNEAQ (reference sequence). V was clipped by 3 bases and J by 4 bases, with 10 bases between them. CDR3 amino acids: CASSFQRAGANVLTF. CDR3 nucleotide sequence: TGTGCCAGCAGCTTTCAGCGGGCAGGGGCCAACGTCCTGACTTTC.

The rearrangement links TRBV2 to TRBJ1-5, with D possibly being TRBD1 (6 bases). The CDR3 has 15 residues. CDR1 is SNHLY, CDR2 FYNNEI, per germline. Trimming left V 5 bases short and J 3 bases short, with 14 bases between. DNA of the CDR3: TGTGCCAGCAGTCAAATGACAGGAGACAATCAGCCCCAGCATTTT. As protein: CASSQMTGDNQPQHF. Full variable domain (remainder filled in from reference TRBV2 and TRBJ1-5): EPEVTQTPSHQVTQMGQEVILRCVPISNHLYFYWYRQILGQKVEFLVSFYNNEISEKSEIFDDQFSVERPDGSNFTLKIRSTKLEDSAMYFCASSQMTGDNQPQHFGDGTRLSIL.

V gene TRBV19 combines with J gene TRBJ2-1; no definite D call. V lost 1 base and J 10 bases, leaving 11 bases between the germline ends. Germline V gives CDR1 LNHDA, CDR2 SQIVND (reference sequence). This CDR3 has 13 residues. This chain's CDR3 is CASSIGSVGEQFF. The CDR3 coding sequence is TGTGCCAGTAGTATAGGTTCGGTTGGGGAGCAGTTCTTC.

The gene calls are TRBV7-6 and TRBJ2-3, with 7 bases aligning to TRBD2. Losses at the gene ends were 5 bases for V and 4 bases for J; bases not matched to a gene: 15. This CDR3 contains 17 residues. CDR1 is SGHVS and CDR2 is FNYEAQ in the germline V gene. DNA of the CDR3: TGTGCCAGCAGCGGACGAGTGGTGGGAGGGAAAGCAGATACGCAGTATTTT. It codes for CASSGRVVGGKADTQYF.

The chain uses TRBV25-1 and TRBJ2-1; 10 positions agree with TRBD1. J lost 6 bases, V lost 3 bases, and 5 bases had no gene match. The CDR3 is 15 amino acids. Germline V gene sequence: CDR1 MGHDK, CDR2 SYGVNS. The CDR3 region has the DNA TGTGCCAGCAGTGAGACAGGGGGCGCCTTCAATGAGCAGTTCTTC. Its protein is CASSETGGAFNEQFF.

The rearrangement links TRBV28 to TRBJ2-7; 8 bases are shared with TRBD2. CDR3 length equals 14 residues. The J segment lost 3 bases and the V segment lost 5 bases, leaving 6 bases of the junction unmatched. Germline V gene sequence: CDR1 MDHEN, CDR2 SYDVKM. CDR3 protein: CASSQTGGIYEQYF. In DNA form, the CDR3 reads TGTGCCAGCAGTCAGACGGGGGGGATCTACGAGCAGTACTTC.

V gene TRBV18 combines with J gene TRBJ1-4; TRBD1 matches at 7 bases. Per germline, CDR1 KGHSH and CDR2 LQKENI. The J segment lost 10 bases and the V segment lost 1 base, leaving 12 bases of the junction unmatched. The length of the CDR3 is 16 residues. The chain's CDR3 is CASSPQARDRYAKLFF. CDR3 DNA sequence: TGTGCCAGCTCACCACAGGCCCGGGACAGATATGCAAAACTGTTTTTT.

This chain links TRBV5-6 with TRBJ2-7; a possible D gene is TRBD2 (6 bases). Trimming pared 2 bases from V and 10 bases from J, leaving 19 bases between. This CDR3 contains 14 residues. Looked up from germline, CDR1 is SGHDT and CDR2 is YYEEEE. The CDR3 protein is CASSFSGSPAKQYF. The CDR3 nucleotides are TGTGCCAGCAGCTTTTCCGGGAGCCCTGCGAAACAGTACTTC.

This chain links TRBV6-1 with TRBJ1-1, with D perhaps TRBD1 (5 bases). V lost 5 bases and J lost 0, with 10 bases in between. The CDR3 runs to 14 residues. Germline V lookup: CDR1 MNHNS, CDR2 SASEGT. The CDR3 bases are TGTGCCAGCAGTCAGGGTTCCATGAACACTGAAGCTTTCTTT. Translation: CASSQGSMNTEAFF.

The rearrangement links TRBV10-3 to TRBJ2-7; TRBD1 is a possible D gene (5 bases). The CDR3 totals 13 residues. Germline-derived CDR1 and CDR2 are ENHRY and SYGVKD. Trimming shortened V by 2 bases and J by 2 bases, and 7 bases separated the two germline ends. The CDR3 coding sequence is TGTGCCATCAGTGAGCAGGGAACCTACGAGCAGTACTTC. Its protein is CAISEQGTYEQYF.

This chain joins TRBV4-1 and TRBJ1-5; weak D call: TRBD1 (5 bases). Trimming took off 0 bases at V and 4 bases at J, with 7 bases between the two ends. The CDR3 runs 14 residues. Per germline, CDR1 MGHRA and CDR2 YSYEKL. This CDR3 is CASSQDGGNQPQHF. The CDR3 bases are TGCGCCAGCAGCCAAGATGGGGGAAATCAGCCCCAGCATTTT.

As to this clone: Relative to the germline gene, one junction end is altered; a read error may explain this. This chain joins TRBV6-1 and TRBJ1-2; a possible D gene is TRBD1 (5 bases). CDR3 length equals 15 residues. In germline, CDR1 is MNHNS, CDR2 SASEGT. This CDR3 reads CASSDPKGLYYSYTF. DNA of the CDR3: TGTGCCAGCAGTGATCCCAAGGGACTATACTATAGCTACACCTTC.

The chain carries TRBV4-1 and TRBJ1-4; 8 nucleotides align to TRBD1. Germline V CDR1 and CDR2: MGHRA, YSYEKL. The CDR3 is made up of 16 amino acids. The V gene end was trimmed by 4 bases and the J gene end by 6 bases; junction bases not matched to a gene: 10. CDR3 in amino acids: CASSRGQGSYDEKLFF. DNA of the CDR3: TGCGCCAGCAGCCGCGGACAGGGCTCGTACGATGAAAAACTGTTTTTT.

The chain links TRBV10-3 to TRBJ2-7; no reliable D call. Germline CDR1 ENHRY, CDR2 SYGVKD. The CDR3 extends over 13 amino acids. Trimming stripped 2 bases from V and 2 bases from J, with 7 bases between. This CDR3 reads CAISEGSAYEQYF. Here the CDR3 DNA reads TGTGCCATCAGTGAGGGGTCCGCCTACGAGCAGTACTTC.

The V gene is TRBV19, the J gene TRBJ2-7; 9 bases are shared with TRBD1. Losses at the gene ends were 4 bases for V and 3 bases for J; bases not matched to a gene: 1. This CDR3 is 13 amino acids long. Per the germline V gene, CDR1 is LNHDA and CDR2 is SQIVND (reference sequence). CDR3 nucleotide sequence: TGTGCCAGTAGTACGGACAGGGGCTACGAGCAGTACTTC. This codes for CASSTDRGYEQYF. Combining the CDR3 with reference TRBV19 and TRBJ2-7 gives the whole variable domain DGGITQSPKYLFRKEGQNVTLSCEQNLNHDAMYWYRQDPGQGLRLIYYSQIVNDFQKGDIAEGYSVSREKKESFPLTVTSAQKNPTAFYLCASSTDRGYEQYFGPGTRLTVT.

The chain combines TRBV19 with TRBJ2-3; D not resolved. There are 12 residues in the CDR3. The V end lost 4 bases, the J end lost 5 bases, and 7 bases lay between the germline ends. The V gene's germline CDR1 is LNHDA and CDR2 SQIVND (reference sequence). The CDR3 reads CASSSSGDTQYF. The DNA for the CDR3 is TGTGCCAGTAGTAGTTCGGGAGATACGCAGTATTTT.

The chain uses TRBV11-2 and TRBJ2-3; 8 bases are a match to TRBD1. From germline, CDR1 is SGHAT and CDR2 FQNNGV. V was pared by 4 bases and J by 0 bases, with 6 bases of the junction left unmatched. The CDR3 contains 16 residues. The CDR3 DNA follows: TGTGCCAGCAGCTACCAGGGGGCGCGTAGCACAGATACGCAGTATTTT. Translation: CASSYQGARSTDTQYF.

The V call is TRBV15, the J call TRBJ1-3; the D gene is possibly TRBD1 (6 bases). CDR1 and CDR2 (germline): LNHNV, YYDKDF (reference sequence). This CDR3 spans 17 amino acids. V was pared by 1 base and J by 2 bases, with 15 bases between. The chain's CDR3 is CATSRGRTGTTGNTIYF. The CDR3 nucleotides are TGTGCCACCAGCAGAGGCAGAACAGGGACCACTGGAAACACCATATATTTT. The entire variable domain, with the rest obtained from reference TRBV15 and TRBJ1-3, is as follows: DAMVIQNPRYQVTQFGKPVTLSCSQTLNHNVMYWYQQKSSQAPKLLFHYYDKDFNNEADTPDNFQSRRPNTSFCFLDIRSPGLGDTAMYLCATSRGRTGTTGNTIYFGEGSWLTVV.

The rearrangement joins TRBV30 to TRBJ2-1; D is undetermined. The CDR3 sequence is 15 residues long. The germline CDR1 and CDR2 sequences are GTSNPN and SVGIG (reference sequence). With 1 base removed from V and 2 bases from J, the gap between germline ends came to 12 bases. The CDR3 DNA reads TGTGCCTGGAGTGGCGGCTCGTCTGCCTACAATGAGCAGTTCTTC. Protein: CAWSGGSSAYNEQFF.

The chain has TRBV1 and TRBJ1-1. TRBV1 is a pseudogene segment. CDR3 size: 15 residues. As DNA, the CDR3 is TGCACCAGCAGCCAAGATCTGGAGGGAAACACTGAAGCTTTCTTT. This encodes CTSSQDLEGNTEAFF.

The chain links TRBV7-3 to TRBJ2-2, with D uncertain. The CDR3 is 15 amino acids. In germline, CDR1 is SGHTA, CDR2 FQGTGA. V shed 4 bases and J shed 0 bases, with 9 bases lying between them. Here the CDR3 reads CASSSDGPNTGELFF. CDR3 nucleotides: TGTGCCAGCAGCTCGGACGGACCGAACACCGGGGAGCTGTTTTTT.